Following are 18 T cell receptor beta chains from one sample sequenced in a study of shared clonotypes between healthy human individuals. Here immunoSEQ multiplex PCR was the method, and the copy in TCRdb shows in-frame clones only, minus some. Among about 2.2 million clones, about 94% were seen once, and the ten largest hold approximately 1.6%. CD8 cells classed as naive were CD45RO-negative and positively selected for CCR7, excluding terminally differentiated effector memory CD45RA+ cells. Sequenced material: naive CD8+ T cells from PBMCs. The source of these receptors is a young man in good health. Some clones in this sample may be carry-over from other donors' samples.

The V call is TRBV7-2, the J call TRBJ2-3; D unresolved. Trimming removed 5 bases from V and 2 bases from J, with 14 bases in between. Looked up from germline, CDR1 is SGHTA and CDR2 is FQGNSA. There are 15 residues in the CDR3. The CDR3 here is CASSPPDRDTDTQYF. DNA of the CDR3: TGTGCCAGCAGCCCGCCGGACCGTGACACAGATACGCAGTATTTT.

The V and J genes are TRBV5-1 and TRBJ2-1, with D possibly being TRBD2 (6 bases). The V gene's germline CDR1 is SGHRS and CDR2 YFSETQ. This CDR3 contains 14 residues. The V gene lost 3 bases and the J gene lost 12 bases, with 19 bases spanning the gap. The CDR3 spells CASSSRIVRDGQFF. The CDR3 DNA sequence: TGCGCCAGCAGCTCCAGGATCGTGCGGGATGGGCAGTTCTTC. The entire variable domain, with the rest obtained from reference TRBV5-1 and TRBJ2-1, is as follows: KAGVTQTPRYLIKTRGQQVTLSCSPISGHRSVSWYQQTPGQGLQFLFEYFSETQRNKGNFPGRFSGRQFSNSRSEMNVSTLELGDSALYLCASSSRIVRDGQFFGPGTRLTVL.

This clone was seen a single time. The rearrangement uses TRBV27 and TRBJ2-5; D not certain. The CDR3 loop spans 16 amino acids. Trimming left V 2 bases short and J 2 bases short, with 15 bases between. Germline loops: CDR1 MNHEY, CDR2 SMNVEV (reference sequence). CDR3 sequence: CASSLIYLGRQETQYF. CDR3 DNA: TGTGCCAGCAGTTTAATCTATCTCGGCAGACAAGAGACCCAGTACTTC.

This clone appeared a single time. The chain recombines TRBV27 with TRBJ1-1, with D possibly TRBD1 on 5 matching bases. This CDR3 comprises 14 residues. CDR1 is MNHEY and CDR2 is SMNVEV in the germline V gene (reference sequence). Trimming cost V 3 bases and J 4 bases, with 12 bases left between them. DNA for the CDR3: TGTGCCAGCAGTTTCAGGGCCCGGAGCACTGAAGCTTTCTTT. This encodes CASSFRARSTEAFF.

The chain uses TRBV6-5 and TRBJ1-3; D unclear. Germline lookup yields CDR1 MNHEY and CDR2 SVGAGI. Trimming cost V 0 bases and J 4 bases, with 4 bases left between them. CDR3 size: 13 residues. CDR3 amino acids: CASSYSAGNTIYF. The CDR3 bases are TGTGCCAGCAGTTACTCTGCGGGAAACACCATATATTTT.

The chain uses TRBV11-3 and TRBJ2-1; 11 positions agree with TRBD2. Germline CDR1 is SGHNT and CDR2 is YENEEA. This CDR3 is built from 15 residues. Trimming took 5 bases from V and 10 from J; bases not matched to a gene: 10. DNA for the CDR3: TGTGCCAGCAGCCGTGGTAGTAGCGGGAGGGGGGAGCAGTTCTTC. It encodes CASSRGSSGRGEQFF.

The chain uses TRBV6-5 and TRBJ2-7; 7 bases align to TRBD2. Germline V gives CDR1 MNHEY, CDR2 SVGAGI. This CDR3 is 16 amino acids long. The V and J ends lost 3 bases and 2 bases, in that order; junction bases with no gene match: 10. CDR3 residues: CASSYRVGGPAYEQYF. The CDR3 nucleotides are TGTGCCAGCAGTTATAGAGTGGGAGGGCCGGCCTACGAGCAGTACTTC.

The rearrangement uses TRBV30 and TRBJ2-1; TRBD2 matches at 13 bases. After removal of 2 bases from V and 11 bases from J, the junction contained 12 bases not matched to a gene. The CDR3 loop spans 16 amino acids. Germline lookup yields CDR1 GTSNPN and CDR2 SVGIG (reference sequence). The CDR3: CAWSLDGGLAGVKQFF. The CDR3 DNA reads as TGTGCCTGGAGTCTCGACGGCGGACTAGCGGGAGTCAAGCAGTTCTTC.

The gene calls are TRBV6-5 and TRBJ2-2, with 11 bases lining up with TRBD1. CDR3 size: 15 residues. The germline V gene has CDR1 MNHEY and CDR2 SVGAGI. V gave up 2 bases and J gave up 5 bases; unmatched junction bases: 1. CDR3 in DNA: TGTGCCAGCAGTTACGGACAGGGGGCGACCGGGGAGCTGTTTTTT. It is translated as CASSYGQGATGELFF.

The gene calls are TRBV5-6 and TRBJ2-1; D perhaps matches TRBD1 (6 bases). The CDR3 contains 12 residues. Per germline, CDR1 SGHDT and CDR2 YYEEEE. Trimming removed 4 bases from V and 9 bases from J, with 11 bases in between. CDR3 loop: CASSPQGREQFF. The CDR3 DNA reads TGTGCCAGCAGCCCACAGGGACGTGAGCAGTTCTTC.

V and J are TRBV5-1 and TRBJ2-1; 7 positions agree with TRBD2. The CDR3 consists of 16 residues. Unmatched junction bases numbered 12, after V lost 4 bases and J lost 5 bases. In germline, CDR1 is SGHRS, CDR2 YFSETQ. This CDR3 reads CASSPWEGLGNNEQFF. CDR3 DNA sequence: TGCGCCAGCAGCCCCTGGGAGGGATTAGGGAACAATGAGCAGTTCTTC.

The J gene is TRBJ2-1, the V gene TRBV9; D is unclear. Germline V CDR1 and CDR2: SGDLS, YYNGEE. The CDR3 is 13 residues long. V was pared by 4 bases and J by 7 bases, with 12 bases between. The CDR3 loop is CASSPRGENEQFF. CDR3 DNA: TGTGCCAGCAGCCCCCGAGGTGAGAATGAGCAGTTCTTC.

As to this clone: The sample contains more than one DNA sequence encoding this CDR3. The V call is TRBV7-9, the J call TRBJ2-2; D not resolved. Trimming removed 1 base at V and 2 bases at J, with 5 bases between. The germline V gene encodes CDR1 SEHNR and CDR2 FQNEAQ (reference sequence). The CDR3 sequence is 14 residues long. CDR3 sequence: CASSLGLNTGELFF. The DNA for the CDR3 is TGTGCCAGCAGCTTAGGTCTTAACACCGGGGAGCTGTTTTTT.

About this clone itself: Different DNA sequences within this sample yield the same CDR3. The J gene is TRBJ1-1, the V gene TRBV28; unclear D gene. The CDR3 has 15 amino acids. Germline-derived CDR1 and CDR2 are MDHEN and SYDVKM. V lost 2 bases, J lost 0 bases, and 10 bases lay in between. The CDR3 nucleotides read TGTGCCAGCAGTTTACGGGGATTTATGAACACTGAAGCTTTCTTT. Translation gives CASSLRGFMNTEAFF.

The chain employs TRBV28 and TRBJ1-5; no firm D call. Trimming cost V 3 bases and J 0 bases, with 9 bases left between them. This CDR3 has 15 residues. CDR1 MDHEN and CDR2 SYDVKM come from the germline V gene. CDR3 in DNA: TGTGCCAGCAGTTTTTACGGGCTTAGCAATCAGCCCCAGCATTTT. The encoded protein is CASSFYGLSNQPQHF.

J is TRBJ2-2 and V is TRBV9; unclear D gene. V was trimmed by 2 bases and J by 6 bases, leaving 8 bases between them. CDR3 length: 13 amino acids. Germline V gives CDR1 SGDLS, CDR2 YYNGEE. CDR3 coding DNA: TGTGCCAGCAGCGTTTTCGAGCCCGGGGAGCTGTTTTTT. This codes for CASSVFEPGELFF.

The J gene is TRBJ1-4, the V gene TRBV7-9; D is uncertain. V was shortened by 5 bases and J by 10 bases, with 26 bases between the two germline ends. This CDR3 has 17 amino acids. Germline values: CDR1 SEHNR, CDR2 FQNEAQ (reference sequence). CDR3 DNA sequence: TGTGCCAGCAGCCCGGACTCGGCAGACTCTTTTCTATTAAAACTGTTTTTT. Translation: CASSPDSADSFLLKLFF. The whole variable domain, remainder taken from reference TRBV7-9 and TRBJ1-4, is DTGVSQNPRHKITKRGQNVTFRCDPISEHNRLYWYRQTLGQGPEFLTYFQNEAQLEKSRLLSDRFSAERPKGSFSTLEIQRTEQGDSAMYLCASSPDSADSFLLKLFFGSGTQLSVL.

As for this clone: One base away lies a much larger clone, so this may be a sequencing read error. In the same sample, other DNA sequences code for this CDR3. The chain is built from TRBV28 and TRBJ1-1; D is uncertain. This CDR3 contains 12 residues. Looked up from germline, CDR1 is MDHEN and CDR2 is SYDVKM. Trimming took off 2 bases at V and 3 bases at J, with 4 bases between the two ends. The CDR3 coding sequence is TGTGCCAGCAGTTTAGGGTACACTGAAGCTTTCTTT. Translating it yields CASSLGYTEAFF.